In its sample, the clone carrying this TCR beta chain was seen once. Trimming pared 6 bases from V and 2 bases from J, leaving 8 bases between. The CDR3 runs 14 residues. These data belong to a study of CD8 T cells in Susac syndrome. RNA amounts of roughly 0.5 to 1 ug underwent reverse transcription with random hexamers. The CDR3 of TCR beta was amplified by immunoSEQ multiplex PCR across 54 Vbeta and 13 Jbeta. TCRdb ran MiXCR on the immunoSEQ multiplex PCR reads and lists one entry per CDR3 protein. The sample has 300,000 or so distinct CDR3 sequences, roughly 94% seen once. This TCR was sampled from a human donor with multiple sclerosis. The chain joins TRBV12-3 or TRBV12-4 to TRBJ1-6; D remains unclear. Sequencing input: CD4+ T cells from PBMCs. In DNA, the CDR3 is TGTGCCAGCAGCCCAAACGCCTATAATTCACCCCTCCACTTT. Translated, it gives CASSPNAYNSPLHF.